The 13 T cell receptor beta chains given below trace back to one sample, sequenced in a study of T cells after yellow fever vaccination. A single record per CDR3 protein comes from TCRdb applying MiXCR to the 5' RACE reads. The sample holds around 300,000 distinct CDR3 sequences, roughly 13% seen once. The sequences come from CD4+ T cells sorted from PBMCs, collected 45 days after the yellow fever booster vaccination. The receptor source for this set is a man aged 30-40 years who received the YFV17D yellow fever vaccine.

The chain links TRBV5-1 to TRBJ2-4, with D possibly matching TRBD1 (6 bases). V gave up 0 bases and J gave up 8 bases, with 12 bases separating them. Germline values: CDR1 SGHRS, CDR2 YFSETQ. The CDR3 length is 14 residues. CDR3 in DNA: TGCGCCAGCAGCTTGGGAGGGGGTCTGGACATTCAGTACTTC. Translated, it gives CASSLGGGLDIQYF.

This clonotype was counted only a few times. This chain uses TRBV5-1 with TRBJ2-1; D is unclear. The CDR3 spans 13 residues. Germline V gene sequence: CDR1 SGHRS, CDR2 YFSETQ. Trimming took 5 bases from V and 0 from J, leaving 6 bases between them. The DNA for the CDR3 is TGCGCCAGCAGAAAAGACTCCTACAATGAGCAGTTCTTC. Amino acid sequence: CASRKDSYNEQFF.

This clonotype appeared a few times. The chain has TRBV29-1 and TRBJ2-1; 7 bases are a match to TRBD1. With 5 bases clipped from V and 7 bases from J, the junction kept 5 bases outside the gene matches. Germline V gene lookup returns CDR1 SQVTM and CDR2 ANQGSEA. The CDR3 spans 12 residues. The CDR3 nucleotides read TGCAGCGTTCGGGGACAGTTTAATGAGCAGTTCTTC. Its protein is CSVRGQFNEQFF.

The rearrangement uses TRBV12-3 or TRBV12-4 and TRBJ2-5; D is possibly TRBD2 (5 bases). CDR3 length: 14 residues. The V and J ends lost 2 bases and 5 bases respectively, with 12 bases between them. CDR3 DNA sequence: TGTGCCAGCAGTTTAAAGGGAGCGGTTGAGACCCAGTACTTC. This translates into CASSLKGAVETQYF.

The table lists this clonotype with a few counts. This chain joins TRBV12-3 or TRBV12-4 and TRBJ1-1; the D is unclear. V was pared by 3 bases and J by 3 bases, with 8 bases between. CDR3 length: 13 amino acids. This chain's CDR3 is CASSFGIDTEAFF. The CDR3 nucleotides read TGTGCCAGCAGTTTTGGGATAGACACTGAAGCTTTCTTT.

This clonotype was detected only once. The CDR3 DNA reads TGCAGCGTTGAGGTCCTAGCCAAAAACATTCAGTACTTC. This sequence encodes CSVEVLAKNIQYF. The rearrangement links TRBV29-1 to TRBJ2-4, with unresolved D. V dropped 3 bases and J dropped 0 bases, with 6 bases sitting between them. Germline lookup yields CDR1 SQVTM and CDR2 ANQGSEA. The CDR3 contains 13 residues.

The chain is built from TRBV5-1 and TRBJ2-7; unclear D gene. V lost 3 bases to trimming and J lost 5 bases, with 12 bases between them. The CDR3 has 13 amino acids. CDR1 and CDR2 (germline): SGHRS, YFSETQ. The CDR3 sequence: CASSSQVYNEQYF. The CDR3 nucleotides are TGCGCCAGCAGCTCCCAGGTGTACAACGAGCAGTACTTC.

This clonotype occurred many times. V is TRBV5-1 and J is TRBJ2-1; 8 nucleotides match TRBD1. V was pared by 4 bases and J by 5 bases, with 8 bases of the junction left unmatched. The germline CDR1 and CDR2 sequences are SGHRS and YFSETQ. The CDR3 is made up of 15 amino acids. The CDR3 protein is CASSLRQGLDNEQFF. The CDR3 region has the DNA TGCGCCAGCAGCCTACGACAGGGGTTAGACAATGAGCAGTTCTTC.

The chain joins TRBV5-1 to TRBJ2-6; 8 bases map to TRBD1. The CDR3 runs to 15 residues. CDR1 is SGHRS, CDR2 YFSETQ, per germline. The V gene end was trimmed by 2 bases and the J gene end by 3 bases; junction bases not matched to a gene: 1. In DNA, the CDR3 is TGCGCCAGCAGCTTACAGGGGGTTGGGGCCAACGTCCTGACTTTC. This encodes CASSLQGVGANVLTF.

The chain joins TRBV4-1 to TRBJ2-1; D is unclear. V lost 4 bases and J lost 9, with 7 bases in between. Germline V gives CDR1 MGHRA, CDR2 YSYEKL. The CDR3 runs to 11 residues. CDR3 bases: TGCGCCAGCAGCCCCCGGAGTGAGCAGTTCTTC. Protein sequence: CASSPRSEQFF.

The CDR3 here is CASSDPGTVNTGELFF. CDR3 nucleotide sequence: TGTGCCAGCAGCGACCCCGGGACAGTGAACACCGGGGAGCTGTTTTTT. The gene calls are TRBV9 and TRBJ2-2; TRBD1 matches 7 bases. This CDR3 comprises 16 residues. V shed 3 bases, J shed 1 base, and the junction held 6 bases outside the gene matches. The V gene's germline CDR1 is SGDLS and CDR2 YYNGEE.

CDR3 residues: CAWRTGPGANVLTF. The DNA of the CDR3 is TGTGCCTGGAGGACAGGGCCTGGGGCCAACGTCCTGACTTTC. The chain uses TRBV30 and TRBJ2-6, with 7 bases that match TRBD1. The CDR3 loop spans 14 amino acids. The trim removed 3 bases at V and 2 bases at J, leaving 1 base unmatched. From germline, CDR1 is GTSNPN and CDR2 SVGIG (reference sequence).

The V and J genes are TRBV19 and TRBJ1-5; 9 bases are shared with TRBD1. V shed 6 bases, J shed 3 bases, and the junction held 6 bases outside the gene matches. CDR3 length: 15 amino acids. Germline V gene lookup returns CDR1 LNHDA and CDR2 SQIVND (reference sequence). CDR3 loop: CASSRQGDFNQPQHF. DNA of the CDR3: TGTGCCAGTAGCCGACAGGGGGATTTCAATCAGCCCCAGCATTTT.